Listed below are T cell receptor beta chains from one sample, sequenced in a study of blood T cell repertoires in COVID-19. Profiling relied on immunoSEQ multiplex PCR, and the TCRdb table lists in-frame clones only, not all of them. The repertoire holds about 65,000 clones, 90% seen once, with around 1.3% in the top ten. The sample taken for sequencing was peripheral blood. The receptors shown here come from a man in his fifties or sixties with acute or convalescent COVID-19. Each CDR3 is given with its conserved first and last residue. A D gene is named only where the DNA matches it firmly. Clone size is not always given. Where it is, it says once, few, many or a class for expanded clones.

clone_size j_call v_call d_call cdr3_nt cdr3_aa
- TRBJ1-6 TRBV19 - TGTGCCAGTAGTACCGGGGAGGCCTATAATTCACCCCTCCACTTT CASSTGEAYNSPLHF
few TRBJ2-1 TRBV10-2 TRBD2 TGCGCCAGCAGCACCGGGACTAGCGGGGCCCCTTGGTTCTTC CASSTGTSGAPWFF
- TRBJ1-1 TRBV28 - TGTGCCAGCAGTGTTACGTGGGGGGGTGAAGCTTTCTTT CASSVTWGGEAFF
- TRBJ1-3 TRBV5-5 - TGTGCCAGCAGCCCAGGTTCTGGAAACACCATATATTTT CASSPGSGNTIYF
- TRBJ2-1 TRBV19 TRBD2 TGTGCCAGTAGAGGGCGACCTCGCGGGGGTGAGCAGTTCTTC CASRGRPRGGEQFF
- TRBJ2-1 TRBV5-5 TRBD1 TGTGCCAGCAGTTTCCGGGACAGCGCTTCCCATGAGCAGTTCTTC CASSFRDSASHEQFF
- TRBJ2-3 TRBV29-1 - TGCAGCGCGAGCGGAGGAGCAGATACGCAGTATTTT CSASGGADTQYF
- TRBJ2-1 TRBV5-6 - TGTGCCAGCAGCTTAGCAGGGCCCCTCAATGAGCAGTTCTTC CASSLAGPLNEQFF
- TRBJ2-3 TRBV5-4 - TGTGCCAGCAGCTTGGATCTAGGCACAGATACGCAGTATTTT CASSLDLGTDTQYF
- TRBJ1-4 TRBV7-9 TRBD1 TGTGCCAGCAATCCGGGACAGGGCAACGAAAAACTGTTTTTT CASNPGQGNEKLFF
- TRBJ1-4 TRBV3-1/TRBV3-2 - TGTGCCAGCAGCCAAGAGCGGGGTCGGACTAATGAAAAACTGTTTTTT CASSQERGRTNEKLFF
- TRBJ1-1 TRBV14 - TGTGCCAGCAGCCAACATCGGGTGAACACTGAAGCTTTCTTT CASSQHRVNTEAFF
- TRBJ1-2 TRBV5-4 - TGTGCCAGCAGCTTGGGGGGTGAGGGATCCTATGGCTACACCTTC CASSLGGEGSYGYTF
- TRBJ1-1 TRBV19 TRBD1 TGTGCCAGTAGTGATAAACCGGGACAGGGGCGAGCTTTCTTT CASSDKPGQGRAFF
- TRBJ1-5 TRBV9 TRBD1 TGTGCCAGCAGCGCCGACAGGGGCTTGCCCCAGCATTTT CASSADRGLPQHF
- TRBJ1-5 TRBV19 TRBD1 TGTGCCAGTAGTACCTCACAGGGGGATCAGCCCCAGCATTTT CASSTSQGDQPQHF
once TRBJ2-7 TRBV28 - TGTGCCAGCAGTTTACTCGGGGATACCTACGAGCAGTACTTC CASSLLGDTYEQYF
- TRBJ2-7 TRBV3-1/TRBV3-2 TRBD1 TGTGCCAGCAGCCGTGAGGGACAGGGTTCTGGCGAGCAGTACTTC CASSREGQGSGEQYF
- TRBJ1-1 TRBV18 - TGTGCCAGCTCCCTTGACTCCGATGACACTGAAGCTTTCTTT CASSLDSDDTEAFF
few TRBJ2-6 TRBV5-1 - TGCGCCAGCAGCTCTACCCGGGACATTGGCTCTGGGGCCAACGTCCTGACTTTC CASSSTRDIGSGANVLTF
- TRBJ2-2 TRBV6-1 - TGTGCCAGCAGTGACCCAAGTAGACTTATCCCCGGGGAGCTGTTTTTT CASSDPSRLIPGELFF
- TRBJ2-3 TRBV7-9 TRBD1 TGTGCCAGCAGTGGGGACAGGGCGGGCCCAGATACGCAGTATTTT CASSGDRAGPDTQYF
- TRBJ2-5 TRBV12-5 TRBD1 TGTGCTAGTGCCGATCGGGGACAGAGCTACCAAGAGACCCAGTACTTC CASADRGQSYQETQYF
- TRBJ2-3 TRBV11-2 - TGTGCCAGCAGCTTAATCCCGGTAACAGATACGCAGTATTTT CASSLIPVTDTQYF
- TRBJ2-1 TRBV11-3 TRBD1 TGTGCCAGCAGCTTTACAGGGGGAGTGTCCAATGAGCAGTTCTTC CASSFTGGVSNEQFF
- TRBJ1-1 TRBV2 TRBD1 TGTGCCAGCAGTGCCAGGGACAGCAACACTGAAGCTTTCTTT CASSARDSNTEAFF
- TRBJ2-3 TRBV6-6 TRBD2 TGTGCCAGCAGTTACCTTCGGGGGGTAGATACGCAGTATTTT CASSYLRGVDTQYF
- TRBJ2-3 TRBV9 - TGTGCCAGCAGCGTAGAGGGGGTTGGGACAGATACGCAGTATTTT CASSVEGVGTDTQYF
- TRBJ1-2 TRBV5-1 TRBD1 TGCGCCAGCAGTTCCGGGACAGGGGTCCGTGGCTACACCTTC CASSSGTGVRGYTF
- TRBJ2-7 TRBV11-2 - TGTGCCAGCAGCCCCGGTCTCCACGAGCAGTACTTC CASSPGLHEQYF
- TRBJ2-7 TRBV10-3 TRBD2 TGTGCCATCAGTGACGGGACTACCGACTCCTACGAGCAGTACTTC CAISDGTTDSYEQYF
- TRBJ1-2 TRBV15 - TGTGCCACCAGCAGAGGTGGGGCAGGTTATTCTAACTATGGCTACACCTTC CATSRGGAGYSNYGYTF
few TRBJ1-1 TRBV2 - TGTGCCAGCAGCGTAGACAGGGAAGCTTTCTTT CASSVDREAFF
once TRBJ1-5 TRBV5-6 - TGTGCCAGCAGCTTGGGGAGCCGCAATCAGCCCCAGCATTTT CASSLGSRNQPQHF
- TRBJ2-1 TRBV27 TRBD2 TGTGCCAGCAGTAGGGAGGGTGCTGAGCAGTTCTTC CASSREGAEQFF
- TRBJ2-3 TRBV7-2 - TGTGCCAGCAGGTACCCCGGGGGAAATACGCAGTATTTT CASRYPGGNTQYF
few TRBJ1-1 TRBV29-1 - TGCAGCGCGCAAATAGAGAACACTGAAGCTTTCTTT CSAQIENTEAFF
- TRBJ1-5 TRBV5-1 TRBD1 TGCGCCAGCAGCCCGGGGACAGGGGGCGATGGCAATCAGCCCCAGCATTTT CASSPGTGGDGNQPQHF
- TRBJ1-6 TRBV7-9 - TGTGCCAGCAGCTTGGACAGACCTGATTCACCCCTCCACTTT CASSLDRPDSPLHF
- TRBJ1-1 TRBV27 TRBD1 TGTGCCAGCAGAGTTAGATTCCAGGGGGACACTGAAGCTTTCTTT CASRVRFQGDTEAFF
- TRBJ2-7 TRBV6-2/TRBV6-3 TRBD1 TGTGCCAGCAGTTACCCCGGAGGGGACAGGGGTCGATCCGAGCAGTACTTC CASSYPGGDRGRSEQYF
- TRBJ1-1 TRBV4-2 - TGTGCCAGCAGCCACCCAGGGGTCTCTGGCACTGAAGCTTTCTTT CASSHPGVSGTEAFF
few TRBJ2-1 TRBV6-6 - TGTGCCAGCAGTTACGGGCCGGGGATCTCCTACAATGAGCAGTTCTTC CASSYGPGISYNEQFF
- TRBJ2-1 TRBV11-2 - TGTGCCAGCAGCTTAGAGGGGCGGAACTCCTACAATGAGCAGTTCTTC CASSLEGRNSYNEQFF
- TRBJ1-1 TRBV29-1 - TGCAGCGTCGCCGGTGGGGGGACGAACACTGAAGCTTTCTTT CSVAGGGTNTEAFF
- TRBJ1-6 TRBV5-1 - TGCGCCAGCAGCTTGGTCCTACAGGGTAGCTCCTATAATTCACCCCTCCACTTT CASSLVLQGSSYNSPLHF
- TRBJ2-3 TRBV3-1/TRBV3-2 TRBD2 TGTGCCAGCAGCCATTATGCGGGACTAGCGGGGGGATTAGGAGATACGCAGTATTTT CASSHYAGLAGGLGDTQYF
- TRBJ2-7 TRBV5-4 - TGTGCCAGCAGCATCGGCCGGAGAGCTTCCTACGAGCAGTACTTC CASSIGRRASYEQYF
- TRBJ1-2 TRBV7-9 - TGTGCCAGCAGCTCCCACGAGAGGATTGTAGAGGGCTACACCTTC CASSSHERIVEGYTF
once TRBJ1-2 TRBV27 TRBD1 TGTGCCAGCAGTCCCGGGACAGTCTATGGCTACACCTTC CASSPGTVYGYTF
- TRBJ2-7 TRBV10-1 - TGCGCCAGCAGTGAGTCCGCGACAGCGACCTACGAGCAGTACTTC CASSESATATYEQYF
- TRBJ1-6 TRBV5-6 - TGTGCCAGCAGCTTGGAGCTGAGTTCACCCCTCCACTTT CASSLELSSPLHF
- TRBJ1-5 TRBV5-1 - TGCGCCAGCAGCATTGCAGGGGATGGACATCAGCCCCAGCATTTT CASSIAGDGHQPQHF
- TRBJ1-1 TRBV5-1 - TGCGCCAGCAGCTCCAATCCCACAGCTGGGTTGGACACTGAAGCTTTCTTT CASSSNPTAGLDTEAFF
- TRBJ2-1 TRBV18 TRBD2 TGTGCCAGCTCACCGCAGACTAGCGGTAATGAGCAGTTCTTC CASSPQTSGNEQFF